Included here is one T cell receptor (beta chain) sequence, with context. What antigen it recognizes has not been identified. No base-level quality is on record; no much larger clone is a single base apart. The germline V and J ends show losses of 5 bases and 9 bases respectively, and no gene match explains 10 bases of the junction. There are 16 amino acids in the CDR3, from cysteine to phenylalanine inclusive. The kept DNA is CDR3 alone, 48 bases in frame from the first base. CDR1 MGHRA and CDR2 YSYEKL are derived from the germline V gene. The source of the sample is a study of shared clonotypes between healthy human individuals (dated by TCRdb to the early 2020s). For the wider study: A couple of women and a few men aged 18 to 49 years were included in the cohort. To increase sequencing depth and limit assay-specific biases, different laboratories used diverse techniques to prepare libraries and sequence TCR repertoires. To estimate repertoire size and how much clonotype sharing occurs between individuals, the study deeply sequenced the blood TCR repertoires of five healthy adults. Leukapheresis yielded between about 0.94 and 9 billion PBMCs per donor. Per donor, three plates each were used for CD4 naive and CD4 memory, two for CD8 naive, and one for CD8 memory.

The donors were healthy, HIV-negative adults who had no recently reported acute infections or vaccinations. Every donor was a Caucasian adult residing in Nashville, Tennessee, USA. CD4+ T cells were enriched through magnetic negative selection, after which naive cells were positively selected on CD45RA and the remaining negative fraction served as the memory subset. After blood collection by leukapheresis, PBMCs were isolated using Ficoll-Histopaque density gradient centrifugation and then cryopreserved in the vapor phase of liquid nitrogen. Purity and quantity of every magnetically sorted T cell population were checked by analytical flow cytometry. From each sorted fraction, genomic DNA was isolated and quantified by UV absorbance on a Nanodrop 2000c. TCR CDR3 regions were amplified from genomic DNA by multiplex PCR using the deep immunoSEQ assay. Genomic DNA extracted from each cell subset was distributed evenly over all wells of several immunoSEQ 96-well plates, and each plate served as one replicate. For sorted subsets, around 200 ng genomic DNA, equal to 30,000 to 35,000 T cell genomes, was loaded into each replicate PCR. Purified libraries were measured with a Qubit 3.0 fluorometer, size-checked on a Bioanalyzer 2100, and measured again with the KAPA Library Quantification kit. Each immunoSEQ 96-well plate was sequenced on its own single-read 150-cycle Illumina NextSeq 550 flow cell. In the authors' own workflow: Because the immunoSEQ output held only junctional sequences and lacked quality scores, the filtering could not match the filtering applied to full-length reads. To assign V/J genes and CDR3, sequences were annotated against IMGT germline references using PyIR, a Python wrapper for IgBLAST v1.9. Reads were removed for weak V/J assignments (E-value above 1e-6), missing CDR3, stop codons, out-of-frame junctions, or ambiguous translated residues. V3J clonotypes were defined as sequences sharing the same inferred V gene, J gene, and CDR3 amino acid sequence. Percentage overlap between repertoires was calculated by dividing the number of shared unique clonotypes by the size of the smaller repertoire. Richness of each repertoire was evaluated using RTK rarefaction, the Chao1 estimator, and Recon v2.1 estimates of unobserved clonotypes. OLGA was used to compute generation probabilities for all TCRbeta clonotypes that the gDNA method yielded from several donors. TCRdb stores this immuneACCESS table with in-frame sequences only. Part of the clones is absent; in the studies checked, under half of the shortfall reflects unresolved V genes, and no reason is known for the rest. That table supplies the V and J calls and clone size; D and trimming were determined from the DNA. For this sample the table gives millions of clones, of which approximately 95% were detected only once. The top ten clonotypes cover roughly 0.13% of the sample.

The paper as a whole reports these results and caveats: Higher generation probabilities were observed for clonotypes shared by all four sorted-subset donors than for non-shared clonotypes. Sharing across a few donors was observed for approximately 5% of naive CD4, over 3% of naive CD8, around 2.5% of memory CD4, and around 0.4% of memory CD8 clonotypes. Rarefaction of sorted-subset datasets indicated incomplete sequencing despite the large sequencing depth. Sampling was restricted to blood, and TCR repertoires in tissue are likely to differ from TCR repertoires in blood. Naive subsets generally had larger estimated clonotype richness than memory subsets did. Because the study included only a small number of donors, the genetic and exposure-history diversity represented was limited. Based on pairwise subsampling, the degree of clonotype sharing among donors was expected to be affected by sequencing depth.

The source of this sequence is a young man in good health. The chain is encoded by TRBV4-1 joined to TRBJ2-1; TRBD2 agrees with 13 junctional bases. What was sequenced was naive CD4+ T cells sorted from blood. The sample's cell subset or site label is to be understood as: CD45RA+ positively selected. In nucleotides, the sequence is TGCGCCAGCAGCGATCTTACTAGCGGGAGGGCCGTTGAGCAGTTCTTC. Translated, this is CASSDLTSGRAVEQFF.